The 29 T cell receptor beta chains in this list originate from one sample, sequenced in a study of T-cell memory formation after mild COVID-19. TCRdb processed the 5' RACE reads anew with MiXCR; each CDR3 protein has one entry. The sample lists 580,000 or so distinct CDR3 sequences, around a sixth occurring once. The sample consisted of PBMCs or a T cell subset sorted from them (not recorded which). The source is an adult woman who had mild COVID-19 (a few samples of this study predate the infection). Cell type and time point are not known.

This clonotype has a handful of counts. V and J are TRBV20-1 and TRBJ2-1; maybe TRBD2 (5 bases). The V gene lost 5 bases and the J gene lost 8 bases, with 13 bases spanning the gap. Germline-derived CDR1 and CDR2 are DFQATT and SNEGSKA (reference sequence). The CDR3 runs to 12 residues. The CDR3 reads CSAHTLGDEQFF. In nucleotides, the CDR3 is TGCAGTGCTCACACGCTCGGGGATGAGCAGTTCTTC.

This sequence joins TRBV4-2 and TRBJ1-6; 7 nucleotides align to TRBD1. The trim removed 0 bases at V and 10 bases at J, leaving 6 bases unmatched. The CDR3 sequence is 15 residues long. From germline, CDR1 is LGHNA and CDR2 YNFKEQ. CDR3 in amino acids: CASSQELPGGSPLHF. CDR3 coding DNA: TGTGCCAGCAGCCAAGAACTCCCAGGGGGGTCACCCCTCCACTTT.

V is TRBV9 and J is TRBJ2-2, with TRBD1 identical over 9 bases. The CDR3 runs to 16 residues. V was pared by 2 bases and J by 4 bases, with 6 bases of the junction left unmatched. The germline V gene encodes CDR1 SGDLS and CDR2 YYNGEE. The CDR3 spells CASSVAGTGITGELFF. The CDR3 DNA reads TGTGCCAGCAGCGTGGCTGGGACAGGGATCACCGGGGAGCTGTTTTTT.

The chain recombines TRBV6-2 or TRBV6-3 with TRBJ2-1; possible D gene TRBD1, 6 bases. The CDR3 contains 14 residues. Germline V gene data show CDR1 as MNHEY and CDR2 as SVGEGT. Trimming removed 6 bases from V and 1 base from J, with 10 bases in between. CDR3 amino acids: CASREGGSYNEQFF. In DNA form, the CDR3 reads TGTGCCAGCAGGGAAGGGGGTTCCTACAATGAGCAGTTCTTC.

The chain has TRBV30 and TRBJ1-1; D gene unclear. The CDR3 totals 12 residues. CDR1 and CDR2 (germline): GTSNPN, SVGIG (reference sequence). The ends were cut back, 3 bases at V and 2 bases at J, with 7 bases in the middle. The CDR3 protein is CAWRAGNTEAFF. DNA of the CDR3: TGTGCCTGGAGGGCAGGTAACACTGAAGCTTTCTTT.

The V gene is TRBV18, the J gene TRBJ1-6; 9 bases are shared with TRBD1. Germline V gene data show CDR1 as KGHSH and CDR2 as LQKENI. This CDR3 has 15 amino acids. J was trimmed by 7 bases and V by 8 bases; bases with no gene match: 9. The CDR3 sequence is CASPEQGARNSPLHF. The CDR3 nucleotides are TGTGCCAGCCCCGAACAGGGGGCGCGGAATTCACCCCTCCACTTT.

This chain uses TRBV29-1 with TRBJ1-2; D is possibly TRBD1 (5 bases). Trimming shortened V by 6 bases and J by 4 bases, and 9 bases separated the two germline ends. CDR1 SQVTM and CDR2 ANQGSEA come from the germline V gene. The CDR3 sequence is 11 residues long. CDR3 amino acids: CSVPDSYGYTF. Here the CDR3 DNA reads TGCAGCGTCCCCGACAGCTATGGCTACACCTTC.

In DNA form, the CDR3 reads TGCAGTGCGAGGGATGGGGTGTACGAGCAGTACTTC. Its protein is CSARDGVYEQYF. The V call is TRBV20-1, the J call TRBJ2-7; weak D call: TRBD2 (5 bases). Trimming left V 6 bases short and J 4 bases short, with 13 bases between. Germline V lookup: CDR1 DFQATT, CDR2 SNEGSKA (reference sequence). The CDR3 contains 12 residues.

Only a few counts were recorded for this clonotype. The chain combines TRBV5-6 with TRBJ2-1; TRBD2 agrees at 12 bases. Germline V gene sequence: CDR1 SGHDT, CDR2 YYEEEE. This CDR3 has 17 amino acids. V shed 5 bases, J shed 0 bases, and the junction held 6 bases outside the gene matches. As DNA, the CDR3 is TGTGCCAGCAGATCCCTGACTAGCGGGAGCTCCTACAATGAGCAGTTCTTC. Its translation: CASRSLTSGSSYNEQFF.

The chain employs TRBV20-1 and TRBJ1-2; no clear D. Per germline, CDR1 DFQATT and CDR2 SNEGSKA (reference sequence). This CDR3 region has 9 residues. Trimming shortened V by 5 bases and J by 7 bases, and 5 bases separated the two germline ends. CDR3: CSAPFGYTF. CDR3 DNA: TGCAGTGCTCCCTTTGGCTACACCTTC.

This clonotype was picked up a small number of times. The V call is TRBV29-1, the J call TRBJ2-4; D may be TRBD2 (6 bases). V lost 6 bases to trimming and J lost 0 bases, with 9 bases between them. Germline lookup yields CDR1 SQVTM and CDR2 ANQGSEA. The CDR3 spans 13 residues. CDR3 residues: CSVGGLAKNIQYF. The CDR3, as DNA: TGCAGCGTAGGAGGGCTAGCCAAAAACATTCAGTACTTC. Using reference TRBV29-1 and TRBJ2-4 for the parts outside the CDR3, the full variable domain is SAVISQKPSRDICQRGTSLTIQCQVDSQVTMMFWYRQQPGQSLTLIATANQGSEATYESGFVIDKFPISRPNLTFSTLTVSNMSPEDSSIYLCSVGGLAKNIQYFGAGTRLSVL.

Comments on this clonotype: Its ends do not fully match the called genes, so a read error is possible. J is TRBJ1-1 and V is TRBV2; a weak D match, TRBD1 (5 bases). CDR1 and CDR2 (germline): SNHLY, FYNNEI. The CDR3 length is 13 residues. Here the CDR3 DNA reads TGTGCCAGCATCATAGGGGAGTACACTAAAGCTTTCTTT. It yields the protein CASIIGEYTKAFF.

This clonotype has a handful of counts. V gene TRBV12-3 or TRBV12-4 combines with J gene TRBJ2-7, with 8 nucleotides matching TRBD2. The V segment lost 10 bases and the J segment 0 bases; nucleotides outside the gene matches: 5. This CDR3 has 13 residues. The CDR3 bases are TGTGCCACCGGGACTAGAAGCTCCTACGAGCAGTACTTC. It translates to CATGTRSSYEQYF.

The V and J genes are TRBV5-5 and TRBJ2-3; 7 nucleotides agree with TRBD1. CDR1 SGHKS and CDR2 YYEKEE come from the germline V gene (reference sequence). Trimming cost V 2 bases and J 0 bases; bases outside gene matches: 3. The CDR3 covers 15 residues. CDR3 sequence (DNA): TGTGCCAGCAGCTTCCCGACAGGGAGCACAGATACGCAGTATTTT. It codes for CASSFPTGSTDTQYF.

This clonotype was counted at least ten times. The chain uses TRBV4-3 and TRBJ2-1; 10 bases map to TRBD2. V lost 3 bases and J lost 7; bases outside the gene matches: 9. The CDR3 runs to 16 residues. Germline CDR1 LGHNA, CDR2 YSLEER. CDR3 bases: TGCGCCAGCAGCCAGGGGACGGGACTAGCGAGGAATGAGCAGTTCTTC. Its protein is CASSQGTGLARNEQFF.

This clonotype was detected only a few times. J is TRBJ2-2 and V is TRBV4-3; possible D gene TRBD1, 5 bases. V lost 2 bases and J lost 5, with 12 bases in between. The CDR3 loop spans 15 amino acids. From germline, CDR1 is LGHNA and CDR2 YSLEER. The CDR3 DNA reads TGCGCCAGCAGCCAACGAAGGGGCAGTACCGGGGAGCTGTTTTTT. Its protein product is CASSQRRGSTGELFF.

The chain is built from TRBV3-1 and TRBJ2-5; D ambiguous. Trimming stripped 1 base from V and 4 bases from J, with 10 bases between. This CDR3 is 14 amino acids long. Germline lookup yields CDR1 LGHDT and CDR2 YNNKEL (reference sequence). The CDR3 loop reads CASSQAVQLETQYF. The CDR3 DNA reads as TGTGCCAGCAGCCAAGCGGTCCAGTTAGAGACCCAGTACTTC.

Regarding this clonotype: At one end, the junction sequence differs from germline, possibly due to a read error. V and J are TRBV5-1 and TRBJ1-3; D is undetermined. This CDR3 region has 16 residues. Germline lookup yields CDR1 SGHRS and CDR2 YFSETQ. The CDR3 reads CASSLVLGGSGKTIYF. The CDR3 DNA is TGCGCCAGCAGCTTGGTACTCGGAGGCTCTGGAAAGACCATATATTTT.

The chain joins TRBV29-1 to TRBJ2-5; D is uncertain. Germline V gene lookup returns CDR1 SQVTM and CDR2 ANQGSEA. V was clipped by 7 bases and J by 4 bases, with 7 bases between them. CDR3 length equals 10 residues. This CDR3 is CSANGETQYF. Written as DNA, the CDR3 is TGCAGCGCCAACGGAGAGACCCAGTACTTC.

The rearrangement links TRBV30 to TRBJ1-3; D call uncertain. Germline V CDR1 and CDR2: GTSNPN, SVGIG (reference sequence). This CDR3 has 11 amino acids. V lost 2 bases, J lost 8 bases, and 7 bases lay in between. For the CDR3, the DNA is TGTGCCTGGAGTTTCGTAGACACCATATATTTT. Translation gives CAWSFVDTIYF.

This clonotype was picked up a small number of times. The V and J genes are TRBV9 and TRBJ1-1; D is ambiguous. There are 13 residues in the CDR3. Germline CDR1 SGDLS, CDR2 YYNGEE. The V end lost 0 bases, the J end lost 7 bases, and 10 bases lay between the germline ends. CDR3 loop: CASSVGPGREAFF. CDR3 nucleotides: TGTGCCAGCAGCGTAGGACCAGGCCGTGAAGCTTTCTTT.

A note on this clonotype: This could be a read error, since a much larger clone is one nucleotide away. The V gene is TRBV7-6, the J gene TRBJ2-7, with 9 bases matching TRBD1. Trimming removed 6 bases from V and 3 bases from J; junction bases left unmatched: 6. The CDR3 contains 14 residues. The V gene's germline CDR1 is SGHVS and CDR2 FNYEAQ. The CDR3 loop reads CASRFGTGRYEQYF. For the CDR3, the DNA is TGTGCCAGCAGATTCGGGACAGGGCGCTACGAGCAGTACTTC.

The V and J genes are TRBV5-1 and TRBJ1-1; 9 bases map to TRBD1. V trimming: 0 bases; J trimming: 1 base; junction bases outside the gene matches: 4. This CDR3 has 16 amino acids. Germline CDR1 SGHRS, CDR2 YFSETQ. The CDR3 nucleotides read TGCGCCAGCAGCTTGGCTGAGGACAGGGGGAACACTGAAGCTTTCTTT. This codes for CASSLAEDRGNTEAFF.

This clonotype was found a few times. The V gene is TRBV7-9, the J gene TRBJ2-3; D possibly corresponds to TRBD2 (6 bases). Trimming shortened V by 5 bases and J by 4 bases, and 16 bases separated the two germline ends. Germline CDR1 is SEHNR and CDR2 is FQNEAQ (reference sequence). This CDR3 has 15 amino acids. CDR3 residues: CASSRGTPPADTQYF. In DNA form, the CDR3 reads TGTGCCAGCAGCCGTGGGACTCCCCCGGCAGATACGCAGTATTTT.

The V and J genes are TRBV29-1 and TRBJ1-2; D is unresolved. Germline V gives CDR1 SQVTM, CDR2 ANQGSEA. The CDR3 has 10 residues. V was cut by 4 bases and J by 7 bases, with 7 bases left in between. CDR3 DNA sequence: TGCAGCGTTGCCTACCGTGGCTACACCTTC. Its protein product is CSVAYRGYTF.

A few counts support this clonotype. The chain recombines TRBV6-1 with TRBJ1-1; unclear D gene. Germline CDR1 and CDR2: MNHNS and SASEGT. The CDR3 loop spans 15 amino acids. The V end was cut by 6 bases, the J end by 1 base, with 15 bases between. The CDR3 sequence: CASSLGPLANTEAFF. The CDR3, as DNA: TGTGCCAGCAGCCTCGGACCGTTAGCGAACACTGAAGCTTTCTTT.

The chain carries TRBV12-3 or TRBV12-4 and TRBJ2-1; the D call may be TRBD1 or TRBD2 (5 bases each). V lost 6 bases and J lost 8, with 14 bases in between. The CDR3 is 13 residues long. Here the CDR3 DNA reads TGTGCCAGCAGGAGGGGCGGTCAGGATGAGCAGTTCTTC. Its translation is CASRRGGQDEQFF.

CDR3 amino acids: CASSWTASALHF. CDR3 in DNA: TGTGCCAGCAGCTGGACAGCCTCGGCTCTCCACTTT. The chain is built from TRBV7-2 and TRBJ1-6; D may be TRBD1 (6 bases). With 4 bases removed from V and 16 bases from J, the gap between germline ends came to 14 bases. In germline, CDR1 is SGHTA, CDR2 FQGNSA. The CDR3 extends over 12 amino acids.

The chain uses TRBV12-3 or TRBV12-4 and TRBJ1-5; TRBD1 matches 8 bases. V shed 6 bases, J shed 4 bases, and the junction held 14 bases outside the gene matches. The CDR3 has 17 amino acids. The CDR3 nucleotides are TGTGCCAGCAGGAAAGGAGTGGGCAGGGGGCTGAATCAGCCCCAGCATTTT. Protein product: CASRKGVGRGLNQPQHF.